A single sample gave rise to the 27 T cell receptor beta chains below, sequenced in a study of blood T cell repertoires in COVID-19. Measured with immunoSEQ multiplex PCR; TCRdb has only the in-frame clones, and not every one. Among 310,000 or so clones, approximately 90% were seen once, and the ten largest hold about 8.9%. Sequenced material: PBMCs or T cells enriched from blood (not recorded which). Receptors were obtained from a woman aged 18-30 years who had recovered from COVID-19.

This chain uses TRBV10-3 with TRBJ1-1; no reliable D call. Trimming removed 3 bases from V and 7 bases from J, with 12 bases in between. Germline V gives CDR1 ENHRY, CDR2 SYGVKD. CDR3 length equals 13 residues. Here the CDR3 DNA reads TGTGCCATCAGTGAATCACAGAAATATGAAGCTTTCTTT. Translation: CAISESQKYEAFF.

The V call is TRBV6-5, the J call TRBJ1-1, with D uncertain. V was pared by 5 bases and J by 8 bases, with 15 bases between. Germline assignment: CDR1 MNHEY and CDR2 SVGAGI. CDR3 length: 13 residues. CDR3 DNA sequence: TGTGCCAGCAGTAGAGGGCTGGCGGGGGAAGCTTTCTTT. Translated, it gives CASSRGLAGEAFF.

This clone appeared once. The gene calls are TRBV6-1 and TRBJ2-1; D is unresolved. V was cut by 2 bases and J by 12 bases, with 8 bases left in between. Germline CDR1 is MNHNS and CDR2 is SASEGT. The CDR3 length is 11 residues. CDR3 amino acids: CASSETVWQFF. CDR3 DNA sequence: TGTGCCAGCAGTGAAACAGTGTGGCAGTTCTTC.

The rearrangement links TRBV11-3 to TRBJ2-5; 15 bases are a match to TRBD2. This CDR3 contains 16 residues. CDR1 is SGHNT, CDR2 YENEEA, per germline. After removal of 5 bases from V and 2 bases from J, the junction contained 3 bases not matched to a gene. The CDR3 loop is CASSPGLAGGQETQYF. Written as DNA, the CDR3 is TGTGCCAGCAGCCCCGGACTAGCGGGAGGGCAAGAGACCCAGTACTTC. Full variable domain (remainder filled in from reference TRBV11-3 and TRBJ2-5): EAGVVQSPRYKIIEKKQPVAFWCNPISGHNTLYWYLQNLGQGPELLIRYENEEAVDDSQLPKDRFSAERLKGVDSTLKIQPAELGDSAVYLCASSPGLAGGQETQYFGPGTRLLVL.

The chain has TRBV19 and TRBJ1-5; D gene uncertain. This CDR3 is 13 amino acids long. Trimming pared 5 bases from V and 3 bases from J, leaving 8 bases between. Germline assignment: CDR1 LNHDA and CDR2 SQIVND (reference sequence). The DNA for the CDR3 is TGTGCCAGTAGTTCAACAACCAATCAGCCCCAGCATTTT. It encodes CASSSTTNQPQHF.

The chain carries TRBV29-1 and TRBJ1-3; D remains unclear. Germline CDR1 reads SQVTM; CDR2 reads ANQGSEA. V shed 7 bases and J shed 7 bases, with 17 bases lying between them. The CDR3 sequence is 13 residues long. The CDR3 is CSGQGKTGNTIYF. The CDR3 coding sequence is TGCAGCGGTCAAGGGAAGACGGGGAACACCATATATTTT.

The CDR3 DNA sequence: TGTGCCACGACGACAGGGGACGGGGAGACCCAGTACTTC. This gives the protein CATTTGDGETQYF. This rearrangement joins TRBV10-3 to TRBJ2-5; TRBD1 aligns across 8 bases. CDR3 length: 13 residues. V was pared by 10 bases and J by 5 bases, with 9 bases of the junction left unmatched. CDR1 is ENHRY, CDR2 SYGVKD, per germline.

This chain connects TRBV6-5 to TRBJ1-2; maybe TRBD1 (5 bases). Per the germline V gene, CDR1 is MNHEY and CDR2 is SVGAGI. The V gene lost 2 bases and the J gene lost 5 bases, with 18 bases spanning the gap. The CDR3 contains 16 residues. In DNA form, the CDR3 reads TGTGCCAGCAGTTACGAACAGCCAGGGATCCCGTATGGCTACACCTTC. Translating it yields CASSYEQPGIPYGYTF.

The chain employs TRBV29-1 and TRBJ1-2; unclear D gene. Deletions cut 4 bases from V and 4 bases from J, with 10 bases between. Germline V gene sequence: CDR1 SQVTM, CDR2 ANQGSEA. The CDR3 is made up of 12 amino acids. The CDR3 region has the DNA TGCAGCGTTGCGACATCTTCCTATGGCTACACCTTC. Translated: CSVATSSYGYTF. The full variable domain, in which reference TRBV29-1 and TRBJ1-2 provide the parts outside the CDR3, is SAVISQKPSRDICQRGTSLTIQCQVDSQVTMMFWYRQQPGQSLTLIATANQGSEATYESGFVIDKFPISRPNLTFSTLTVSNMSPEDSSIYLCSVATSSYGYTFGSGTRLTVV.

This clone was observed a single time. The chain carries TRBV28 and TRBJ2-7; maybe TRBD1 (5 bases). The CDR3 loop spans 12 amino acids. Germline V gene data show CDR1 as MDHEN and CDR2 as SYDVKM. V was clipped by 10 bases and J by 0 bases, with 10 bases between them. The CDR3 DNA sequence: TGTGCCACCACCCAGGGCTCCTACGAGCAGTACTTC. As protein: CATTQGSYEQYF.

This chain joins TRBV6-6 and TRBJ1-3; a weak D match, TRBD1 (5 bases). V was shortened by 2 bases and J by 8 bases, with 16 bases between the two germline ends. There are 15 residues in the CDR3. Germline-derived CDR1 and CDR2 are MNHNY and SVGAGI (reference sequence). The CDR3 bases are TGTGCCAGCAGTTACGGATTGACCGCGGGGGACACCATATATTTT. This codes for CASSYGLTAGDTIYF.

This clone was seen only a few times. This chain connects TRBV5-1 to TRBJ1-3; D may be TRBD1 (6 bases). The germline V and J ends were trimmed by 4 bases and 3 bases, with 11 bases remaining between them. The CDR3 is 14 amino acids. The germline V gene encodes CDR1 SGHRS and CDR2 YFSETQ. CDR3 nucleotide sequence: TGCGCCAGCAGCCTACAGGGAATTGGAAACACCATATATTTT. As protein: CASSLQGIGNTIYF.

This chain links TRBV4-2 with TRBJ1-2; possibly TRBD1 for D (5 bases). Per germline, CDR1 LGHNA and CDR2 YNFKEQ. The CDR3 is 16 residues long. Trimming removed 1 base at V and 1 base at J, with 13 bases between. This CDR3 reads CASSQVLTEINYGYTF. The CDR3, as DNA: TGTGCCAGCAGCCAAGTCCTGACAGAGATTAACTATGGCTACACCTTC.

This clone was seen once. The rearrangement links TRBV20-1 to TRBJ2-1; 8 bases match TRBD2. CDR1 and CDR2 from the germline V gene are DFQATT and SNEGSKA (reference sequence). The CDR3 is made up of 10 amino acids. The CDR3 loop reads CTGGAGRQFF. CDR3 coding DNA: TGCACCGGGGGGGCCGGCAGGCAGTTCTTC.

This chain uses TRBV6-5 with TRBJ2-7; 10 bases are shared with TRBD2. J lost 5 bases, V lost 8 bases, and 6 bases had no gene match. CDR1 is MNHEY and CDR2 is SVGAGI in the germline V gene. This CDR3 contains 13 residues. CDR3 protein: CASARTSGDEQYF. The CDR3, as DNA: TGTGCCAGCGCTCGGACTAGCGGCGACGAGCAGTACTTC.

V usage is TRBV7-6 and J usage is TRBJ2-3, with D possibly being TRBD2 (7 bases). V lost 5 bases to trimming and J lost 1 base, with 19 bases between them. This CDR3 spans 17 amino acids. The germline CDR1 and CDR2 sequences are SGHVS and FNYEAQ. The CDR3 loop reads CASSPKGGASGTDTQYF. Written as DNA, the CDR3 is TGTGCCAGCAGCCCTAAGGGGGGGGCTAGCGGCACAGATACGCAGTATTTT.

V usage is TRBV28 and J usage is TRBJ1-4, with 7 bases that match TRBD1. Trimming removed 6 bases from V and 0 bases from J; junction bases left unmatched: 7. The germline gives CDR1 MDHEN, CDR2 SYDVKM. This CDR3 comprises 16 residues. CDR3 DNA sequence: TGTGCCAGCAGCCTGACAGGGCCCTCAACTAATGAAAAACTGTTTTTT. This translates into CASSLTGPSTNEKLFF. The full variable domain, completed using reference TRBV28 and TRBJ1-4, is DVKVTQSSRYLVKRTGEKVFLECVQDMDHENMFWYRQDPGLGLRLIYFSYDVKMKEKGDIPEGYSVSREKKERFSLILESASTNQTSMYLCASSLTGPSTNEKLFFGSGTQLSVL.

J is TRBJ1-6 and V is TRBV14, with 8 bases lining up with TRBD1. CDR3 length: 14 amino acids. The trim removed 2 bases at V and 9 bases at J, leaving 3 bases unmatched. Germline CDR1 and CDR2: SGHDN and FVKESK. Here the CDR3 reads CASSQTGGSSPLHF. In nucleotides, the CDR3 is TGTGCCAGCAGCCAAACAGGGGGAAGTTCACCCCTCCACTTT.

This sequence joins TRBV12-3 or TRBV12-4 and TRBJ1-2; D not resolved. The CDR3 is made up of 13 amino acids. V was cut by 6 bases and J by 4 bases, with 12 bases left in between. In DNA form, the CDR3 reads TGTGCCAGCAGCAATCTTGAGCGCTATGGCTACACCTTC. Protein: CASSNLERYGYTF.

CDR3 nucleotides: TGCGCCAGCAGCTTGAACCCAGTCCTTAACTATGGCTACACCTTC. Translating gives CASSLNPVLNYGYTF. J is TRBJ1-2 and V is TRBV5-1; no reliable D call. Between the trimmed V and J ends, which lost 1 base and 1 base, there was a span of 11 bases. Per germline, CDR1 SGHRS and CDR2 YFSETQ. The CDR3 has 15 amino acids.

The chain recombines TRBV12-3 or TRBV12-4 with TRBJ1-2; 8 bases match TRBD1. Trimming took 4 bases from V and 5 from J; bases not matched to a gene: 3. The CDR3 loop spans 13 amino acids. CDR3 amino acids: CASSWDRMYGYTF. As DNA, the CDR3 is TGTGCCAGCAGTTGGGACAGGATGTATGGCTACACCTTC.

V and J are TRBV5-1 and TRBJ2-3; D is possibly TRBD1 (5 bases). The germline gives CDR1 SGHRS, CDR2 YFSETQ. Between the trimmed V and J ends, which lost 0 bases and 2 bases, there was a span of 16 bases. This CDR3 has 17 residues. CDR3 bases: TGCGCCAGCAGCTTGGGCCCGGTTGCAGGGAACACAGATACGCAGTATTTT. Translating it yields CASSLGPVAGNTDTQYF.

The chain combines TRBV6-2 or TRBV6-3 with TRBJ2-5; TRBD1 is a possible D gene (7 bases). The V end was cut by 3 bases, the J end by 4 bases, with 18 bases between. The CDR3 covers 16 residues. CDR1 is MNHEY and CDR2 is SVGEGT in the germline V gene. The DNA for the CDR3 is TGTGCCAGCAGTTATTCTCAGGGGGGCAGCGGAGAGACCCAGTACTTC. Amino acids: CASSYSQGGSGETQYF.

The V call is TRBV9, the J call TRBJ2-5, with 7 bases aligning to TRBD2. The CDR3 length is 14 residues. Germline loops: CDR1 SGDLS, CDR2 YYNGEE. V lost 2 bases to trimming and J lost 5 bases; unmatched junction nucleotides: 6. For the CDR3, the DNA is TGTGCCAGCAGCGTCGGGGGAGGGACGGAGACCCAGTACTTC. Translation: CASSVGGGTETQYF. The whole variable domain, filled in from reference TRBV9 and TRBJ2-5, reads DSGVTQTPKHLITATGQRVTLRCSPRSGDLSVYWYQQSLDQGLQFLIQYYNGEERAKGNILERFSAQQFPDLHSELNLSSLELGDSALYFCASSVGGGTETQYFGPGTRLLVL.

The V and J genes are TRBV3-1 (or the pseudogene TRBV3-2) and TRBJ2-7; D is uncertain. The length of the CDR3 is 12 residues. CDR1 LGHDT and CDR2 YNNKEL come from the germline V gene (reference sequence). The germline V and J ends were trimmed by 5 bases and 0 bases, with 5 bases remaining between them. The CDR3: CASSGDSYEQYF. CDR3 nucleotides: TGTGCCAGCAGCGGAGACTCCTACGAGCAGTACTTC.

This chain uses TRBV6-5 with TRBJ1-5; D ambiguous. The CDR3 spans 15 residues. The germline CDR1 and CDR2 sequences are MNHEY and SVGAGI. Trimming stripped 6 bases from V and 2 bases from J, with 14 bases between. CDR3 amino acids: CASSLFLSGNQPQHF. CDR3 nucleotides: TGTGCCAGCAGCCTATTCTTGAGCGGCAATCAGCCCCAGCATTTT.

The gene calls are TRBV24-1 and TRBJ2-7; 8 positions match TRBD1. Germline V lookup: CDR1 KGHDR, CDR2 SFDVKD. The CDR3 is made up of 15 amino acids. With V trimmed by 2 bases and J by 2 bases, 4 bases remained unmatched. As DNA, the CDR3 is TGTGCCACCAGTGATTCAGGACAGGGTGCCTACGAGCAGTACTTC. It specifies CATSDSGQGAYEQYF.